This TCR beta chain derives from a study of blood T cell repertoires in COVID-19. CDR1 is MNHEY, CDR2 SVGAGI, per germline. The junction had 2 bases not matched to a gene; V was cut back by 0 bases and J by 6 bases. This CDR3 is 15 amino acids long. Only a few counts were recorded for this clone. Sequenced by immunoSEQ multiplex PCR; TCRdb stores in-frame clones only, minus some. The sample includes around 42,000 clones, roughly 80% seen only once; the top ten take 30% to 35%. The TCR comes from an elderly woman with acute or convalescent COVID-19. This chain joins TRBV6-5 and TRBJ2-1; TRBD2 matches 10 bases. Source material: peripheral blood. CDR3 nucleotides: TGTGCCAGCAGTTACTCCCTAGCGGGAGCCAATGAGCAGTTCTTC. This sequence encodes CASSYSLAGANEQFF.